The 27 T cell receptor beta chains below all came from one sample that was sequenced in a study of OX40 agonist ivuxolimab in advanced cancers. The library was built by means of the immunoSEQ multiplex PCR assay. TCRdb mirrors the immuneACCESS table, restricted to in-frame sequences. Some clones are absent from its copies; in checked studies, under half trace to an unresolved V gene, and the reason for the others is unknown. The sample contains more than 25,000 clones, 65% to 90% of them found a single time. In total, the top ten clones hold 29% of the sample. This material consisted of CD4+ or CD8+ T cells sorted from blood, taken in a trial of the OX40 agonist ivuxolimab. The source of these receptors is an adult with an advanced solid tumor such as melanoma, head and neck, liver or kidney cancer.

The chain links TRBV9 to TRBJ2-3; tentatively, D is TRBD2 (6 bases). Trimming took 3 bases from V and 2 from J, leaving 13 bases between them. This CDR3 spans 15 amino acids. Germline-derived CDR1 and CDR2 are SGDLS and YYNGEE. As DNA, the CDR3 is TGTGCCAGCAGCGGGGGACTCCGATTCACAGATACGCAGTATTTT. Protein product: CASSGGLRFTDTQYF. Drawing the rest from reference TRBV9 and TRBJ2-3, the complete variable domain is DSGVTQTPKHLITATGQRVTLRCSPRSGDLSVYWYQQSLDQGLQFLIQYYNGEERAKGNILERFSAQQFPDLHSELNLSSLELGDSALYFCASSGGLRFTDTQYFGPGTRLTVL.

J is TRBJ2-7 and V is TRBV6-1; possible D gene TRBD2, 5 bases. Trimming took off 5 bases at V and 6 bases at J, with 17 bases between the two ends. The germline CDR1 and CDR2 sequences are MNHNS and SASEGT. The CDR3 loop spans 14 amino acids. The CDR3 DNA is TGTGCCAGCAGTCGCCCAGGACTTATTTCCGAGCAGTACTTC. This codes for CASSRPGLISEQYF.

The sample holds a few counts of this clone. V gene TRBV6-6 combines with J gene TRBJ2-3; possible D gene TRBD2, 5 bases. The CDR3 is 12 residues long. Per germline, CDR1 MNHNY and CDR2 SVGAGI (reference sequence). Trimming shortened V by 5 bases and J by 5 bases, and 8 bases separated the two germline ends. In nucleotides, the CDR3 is TGTGCCAGCAGTGGACGGGGAGATACGCAGTATTTT. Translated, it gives CASSGRGDTQYF.

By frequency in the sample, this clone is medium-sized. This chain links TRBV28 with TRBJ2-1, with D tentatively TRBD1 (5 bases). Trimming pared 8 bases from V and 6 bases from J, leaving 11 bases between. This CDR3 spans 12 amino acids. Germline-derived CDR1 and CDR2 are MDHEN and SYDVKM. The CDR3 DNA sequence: TGTGCCAGCGGACCAGGGCCCAATGAGCAGTTCTTC. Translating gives CASGPGPNEQFF.

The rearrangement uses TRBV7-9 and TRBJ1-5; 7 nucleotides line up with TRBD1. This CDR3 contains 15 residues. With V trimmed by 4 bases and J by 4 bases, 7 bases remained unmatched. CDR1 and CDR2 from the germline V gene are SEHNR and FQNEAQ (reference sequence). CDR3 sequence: CASSSHWDRNQPQHF. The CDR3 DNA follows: TGTGCCAGCAGCTCACACTGGGACAGAAATCAGCCCCAGCATTTT.

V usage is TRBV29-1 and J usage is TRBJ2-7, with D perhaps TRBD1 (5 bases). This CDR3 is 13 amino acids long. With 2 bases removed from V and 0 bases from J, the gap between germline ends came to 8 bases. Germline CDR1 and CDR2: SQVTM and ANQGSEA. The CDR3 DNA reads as TGCAGCGTTGAATCCAGGGACTCCTACGAGCAGTACTTC. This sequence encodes CSVESRDSYEQYF.

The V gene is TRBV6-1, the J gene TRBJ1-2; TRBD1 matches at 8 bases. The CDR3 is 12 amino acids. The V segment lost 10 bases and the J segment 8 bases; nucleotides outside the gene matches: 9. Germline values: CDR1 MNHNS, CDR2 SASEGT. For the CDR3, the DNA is TGTGCCATGAAGACAGGGGCGGGGGGCTACACCTTC. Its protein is CAMKTGAGGYTF.

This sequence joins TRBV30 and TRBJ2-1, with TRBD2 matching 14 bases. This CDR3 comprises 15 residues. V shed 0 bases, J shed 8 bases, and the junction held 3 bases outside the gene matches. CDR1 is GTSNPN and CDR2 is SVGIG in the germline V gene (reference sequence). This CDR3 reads CAWSVQGLAGDEQFF. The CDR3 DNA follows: TGTGCCTGGAGTGTCCAGGGACTAGCGGGAGATGAGCAGTTCTTC.

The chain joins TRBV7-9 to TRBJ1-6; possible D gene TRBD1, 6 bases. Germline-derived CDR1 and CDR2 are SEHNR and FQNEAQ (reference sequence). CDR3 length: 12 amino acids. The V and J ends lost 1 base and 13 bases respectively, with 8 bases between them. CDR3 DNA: TGTGCCAGCAGCTTAGAAGGGGGGCCCCTCCACTTT. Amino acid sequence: CASSLEGGPLHF.

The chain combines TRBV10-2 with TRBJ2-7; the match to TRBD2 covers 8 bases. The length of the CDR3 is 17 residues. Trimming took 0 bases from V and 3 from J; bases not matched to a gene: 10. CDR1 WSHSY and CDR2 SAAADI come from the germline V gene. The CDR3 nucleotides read TGCGCCAGCAGTGAGTCGGGCCCTAGCGGGTTCCACTACGAGCAGTACTTC. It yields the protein CASSESGPSGFHYEQYF.

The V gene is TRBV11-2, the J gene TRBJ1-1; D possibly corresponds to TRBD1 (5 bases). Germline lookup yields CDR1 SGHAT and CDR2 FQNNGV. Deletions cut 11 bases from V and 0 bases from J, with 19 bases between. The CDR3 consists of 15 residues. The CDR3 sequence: CAHLVNRGLNTEAFF. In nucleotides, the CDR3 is TGTGCCCACTTGGTGAATCGGGGGTTGAACACTGAAGCTTTCTTT.

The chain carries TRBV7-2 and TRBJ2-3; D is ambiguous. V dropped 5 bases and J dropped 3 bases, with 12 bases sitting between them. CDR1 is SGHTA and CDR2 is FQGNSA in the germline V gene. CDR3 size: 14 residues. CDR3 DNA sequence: TGTGCCAGCAGCCACACCTCTGGGACAGATACGCAGTATTTT. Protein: CASSHTSGTDTQYF.

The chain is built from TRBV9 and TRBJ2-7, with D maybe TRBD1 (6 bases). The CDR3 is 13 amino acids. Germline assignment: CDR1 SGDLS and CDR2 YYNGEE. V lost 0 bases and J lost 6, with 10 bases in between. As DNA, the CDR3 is TGTGCCAGCAGCGTAGAACAGGGTTTCGAGCAGTACTTC. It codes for CASSVEQGFEQYF.

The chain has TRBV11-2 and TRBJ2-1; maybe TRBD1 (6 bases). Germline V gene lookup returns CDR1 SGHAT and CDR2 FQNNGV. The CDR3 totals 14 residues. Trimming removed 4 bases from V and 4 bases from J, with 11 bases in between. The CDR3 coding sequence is TGTGCCAGCAGCTCCTGGACAGAGTACAATGAGCAGTTCTTC. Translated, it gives CASSSWTEYNEQFF.

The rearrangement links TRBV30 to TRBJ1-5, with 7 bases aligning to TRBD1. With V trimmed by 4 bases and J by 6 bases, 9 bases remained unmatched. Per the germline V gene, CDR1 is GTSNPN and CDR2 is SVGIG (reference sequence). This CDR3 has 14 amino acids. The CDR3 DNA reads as TGTGCCTGGACTGAGACAGGGCATCCTCAGCCCCAGCATTTT. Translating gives CAWTETGHPQPQHF.

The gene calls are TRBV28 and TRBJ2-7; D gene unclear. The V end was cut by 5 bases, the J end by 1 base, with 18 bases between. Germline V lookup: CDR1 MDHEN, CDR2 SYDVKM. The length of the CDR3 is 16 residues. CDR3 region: CASSPNLGFSSYEQYF. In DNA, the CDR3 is TGTGCCAGCAGTCCCAACCTTGGGTTCTCGTCCTACGAGCAGTACTTC.

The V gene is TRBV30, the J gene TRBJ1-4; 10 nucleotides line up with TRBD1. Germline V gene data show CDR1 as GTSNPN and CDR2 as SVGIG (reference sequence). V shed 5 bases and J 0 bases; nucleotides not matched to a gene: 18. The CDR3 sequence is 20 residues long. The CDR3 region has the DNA TGTGCCTGGTTCCGTCTCCGGGACAGGGGTCACTCAGCAACTAATGAAAAACTGTTTTTT. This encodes CAWFRLRDRGHSATNEKLFF. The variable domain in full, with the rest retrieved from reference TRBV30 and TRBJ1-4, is SQTIHQWPATLVQPVGSPLSLECTVEGTSNPNLYWYRQAAGRGLQLLFYSVGIGQISSEVPQNLSASRPQDRQFILSSKKLLLSDSGFYLCAWFRLRDRGHSATNEKLFFGSGTQLSVL.

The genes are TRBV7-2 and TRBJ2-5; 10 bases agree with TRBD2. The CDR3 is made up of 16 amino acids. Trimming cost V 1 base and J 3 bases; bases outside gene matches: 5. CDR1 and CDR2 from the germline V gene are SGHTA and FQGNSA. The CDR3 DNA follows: TGTGCCAGCAGCTTAGTGCCTAGCGGGAGTGAAGAGACCCAGTACTTC. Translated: CASSLVPSGSEETQYF.

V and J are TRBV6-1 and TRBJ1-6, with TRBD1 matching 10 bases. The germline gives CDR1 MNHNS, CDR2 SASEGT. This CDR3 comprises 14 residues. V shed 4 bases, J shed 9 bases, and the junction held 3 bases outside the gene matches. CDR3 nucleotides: TGTGCCAGCAGTGGTGGGACAGGGGTTTCACCCCTCCACTTT. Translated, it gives CASSGGTGVSPLHF.

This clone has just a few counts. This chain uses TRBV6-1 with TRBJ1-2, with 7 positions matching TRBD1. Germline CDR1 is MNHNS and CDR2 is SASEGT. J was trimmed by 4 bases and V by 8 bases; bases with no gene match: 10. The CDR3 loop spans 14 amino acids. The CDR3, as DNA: TGTGCCAGCGATGAGGTACAGGGGACCTATGGCTACACCTTC. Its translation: CASDEVQGTYGYTF.

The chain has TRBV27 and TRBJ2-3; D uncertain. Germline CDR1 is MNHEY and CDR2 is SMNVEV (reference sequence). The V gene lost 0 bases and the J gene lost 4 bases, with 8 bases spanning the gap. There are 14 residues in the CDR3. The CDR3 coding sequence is TGTGCCAGCAGTTTATCGAGGTCGGCAGATACGCAGTATTTT. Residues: CASSLSRSADTQYF.

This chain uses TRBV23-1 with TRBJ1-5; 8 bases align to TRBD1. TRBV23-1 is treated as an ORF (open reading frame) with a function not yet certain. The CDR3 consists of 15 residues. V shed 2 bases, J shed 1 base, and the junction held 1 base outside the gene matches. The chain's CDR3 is CASSQTGGSNQPQHF. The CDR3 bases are TGCGCCAGCAGTCAAACAGGGGGGAGCAATCAGCCCCAGCATTTT.

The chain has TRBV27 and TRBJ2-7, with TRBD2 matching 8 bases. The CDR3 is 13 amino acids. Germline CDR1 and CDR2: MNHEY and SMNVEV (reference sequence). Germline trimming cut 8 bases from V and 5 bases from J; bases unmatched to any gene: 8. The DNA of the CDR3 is TGTGCCAGCGGGGGACTAGATGTCCACGAGCAGTACTTC. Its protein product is CASGGLDVHEQYF.

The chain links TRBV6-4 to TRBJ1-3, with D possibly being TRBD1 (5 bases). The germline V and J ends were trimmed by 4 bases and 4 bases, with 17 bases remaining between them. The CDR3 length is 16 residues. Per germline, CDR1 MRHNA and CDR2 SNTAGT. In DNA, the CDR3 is TGTGCCAGCAGTGGCTACAGGACCTCTCTGGGAAACACCATATATTTT. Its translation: CASSGYRTSLGNTIYF.

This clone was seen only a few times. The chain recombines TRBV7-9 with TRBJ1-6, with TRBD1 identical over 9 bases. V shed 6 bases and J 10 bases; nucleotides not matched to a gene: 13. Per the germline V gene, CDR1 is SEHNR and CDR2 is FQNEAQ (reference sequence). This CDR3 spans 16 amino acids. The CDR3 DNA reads TGTGCCAGCAGTTCACCCCTCGGGACAGGGCTATCACCCCTCCACTTT. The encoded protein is CASSSPLGTGLSPLHF.

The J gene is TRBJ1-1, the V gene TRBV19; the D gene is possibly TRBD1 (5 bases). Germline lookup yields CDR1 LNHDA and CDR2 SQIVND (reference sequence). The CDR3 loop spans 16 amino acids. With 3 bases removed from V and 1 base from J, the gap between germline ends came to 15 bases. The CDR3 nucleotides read TGTGCCAGTAGTATTTTTCCAGGGCTTGCGAACACTGAAGCTTTCTTT. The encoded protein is CASSIFPGLANTEAFF.

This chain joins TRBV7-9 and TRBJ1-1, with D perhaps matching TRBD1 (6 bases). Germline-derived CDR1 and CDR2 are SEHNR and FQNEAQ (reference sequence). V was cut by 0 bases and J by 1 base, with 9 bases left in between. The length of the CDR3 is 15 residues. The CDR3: CASSLALGQNTEAFF. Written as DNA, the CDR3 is TGTGCCAGCAGCTTAGCGTTGGGACAGAACACTGAAGCTTTCTTT.